This T cell receptor beta chain comes out of a study of glioma-infiltrating T cells after dendritic cell vaccination (dated by TCRdb to the mid-2010s). Describing the broader study: The cohort included about 15 glioblastoma patients drawn from Phase I and II dendritic cell vaccination trials, of whom 9 were newly diagnosed and 6 had recurrent disease. Autologous tumor lysate-pulsed dendritic cell vaccination was administered to the patients between about 2003 and 2013. To make the vaccine, monocyte-derived dendritic cells were cultured for seven to eight days with IL-4 and GM-CSF and then pulsed overnight with autologous tumor lysate. Patients received three intradermal dendritic cell vaccine injections at biweekly intervals in the arm below the axilla. In glioblastoma patients vaccinated with dendritic cells, deep sequencing of TCR beta CDR3 regions served to measure the amount of tumor-infiltrating lymphocytes and to compare repertoires between tumor and blood. Survival after dendritic cell vaccination was correlated with TCR sequencing metrics, including TIL content and tumor-blood repertoire overlap.

The sample's time point, from its label and the paper: after dendritic cell vaccination, including at tumor progression/relapse. Patients were selected on the basis of adequate residual fresh-frozen tumor tissue and more than two years of available survival data. Although molecular status otherwise differed among the glioblastoma patients, no patient had an isocitrate dehydrogenase mutation. PBMC were collected before vaccination, two weeks after the third vaccination, and at tumor progression when it occurred. The Qiagen DNeasy Blood extraction Kit was used to extract genomic DNA. This clone has only one observation. Its antigen specificity is not known. Base quality data are lacking; no much larger clone is found one base away. Per the germline V gene (reference sequence), LNHDA is the CDR1 and SQIVND is the CDR2. Trimming removed 1 base from V and 6 bases from J, leaving 13 bases between the germline ends. Its CDR3 holds 15 amino acids, cysteine through phenylalanine. The sequence is cut down to CDR3 DNA, 45 bases in frame from base 1.

What the study reported, not specific to this receptor: The three-group TCR overlap response model was characterized as speculative, and prospective validation of the model was stated to be required. Higher estimated pretreatment TIL content predicted longer time to progression and overall survival after dendritic cell vaccination. No direct relationship between TCR clonality and survival was found, suggesting a diverse polyclonal response may matter. The cohort was small and heterogeneous, and full blood and tumor sets were available for few patients, with initial-recurrent tumor pairs available for even fewer patients.

Using the immunoSEQ assay, TCRB CDR3 regions were amplified from roughly 1.9 micrograms of genomic DNA, or from all available DNA when less than that was on hand. The multiplex PCR employed 60 forward primers targeting TCR V beta segments and 13 reverse primers targeting J beta segments. To estimate reads per starting template, synthetic control templates were spiked into each sample at limiting dilution. Reads of 87 bp were generated by sequencing on the Illumina HiSeq System. The original methods were these. To remove PCR and sequencing errors, closely related sequences were merged with a nearest neighbor algorithm. TCR overlap was defined as the percentage of unique tumor TCR beta sequences that were also present in the same patient's peripheral blood. What TCRdb holds here is the immuneACCESS table cut down to in-frame rearrangements. Part of the clones is not present; checked against another copy, under half of the missing clones reflect an unresolved V gene, and the others are unexplained. D and trimming were read from the DNA, whereas the V and J calls and clone size are those reported in that table. This sample comprises about 50,000 clones, about 91% of them detected only once. Roughly 5% of the sample comes from the top ten.

The V gene is TRBV19 and the J gene is TRBJ2-1; the D gene is possibly TRBD2, with 6 bases matching. Here the sequenced sample was blood, taken after dendritic cell vaccination. The receptor's source is a human donor with glioblastoma. The DNA sequence follows: TGTGCCAGTAGTATAGGGGCGGGACCTCCCAATGAGCAGTTCTTC. Its protein reads: CASSIGAGPPNEQFF.